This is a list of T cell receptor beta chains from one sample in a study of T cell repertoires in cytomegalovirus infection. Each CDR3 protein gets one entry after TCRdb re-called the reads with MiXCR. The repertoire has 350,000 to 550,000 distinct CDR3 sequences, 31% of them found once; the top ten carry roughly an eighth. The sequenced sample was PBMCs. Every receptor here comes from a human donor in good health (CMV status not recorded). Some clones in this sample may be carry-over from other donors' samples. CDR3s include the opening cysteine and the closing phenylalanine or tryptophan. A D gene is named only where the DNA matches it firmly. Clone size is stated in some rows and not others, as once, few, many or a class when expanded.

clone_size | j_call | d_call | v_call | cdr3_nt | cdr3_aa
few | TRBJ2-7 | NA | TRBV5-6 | TGTGCCAGCAGCTCAATGGTCGGCAGACTCAACTACGAGCAGTACTTC | CASSSMVGRLNYEQYF
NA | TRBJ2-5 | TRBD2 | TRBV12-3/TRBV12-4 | TGTGCCAGCACCTCAAGGACTAGCCAACAAGAGACCCAGTACTTC | CASTSRTSQQETQYF
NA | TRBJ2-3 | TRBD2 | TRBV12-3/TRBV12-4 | TGTGCCAGCAGTTTAGGCGGGGGGAAGATTACGCAGTATTTT | CASSLGGGKITQYF
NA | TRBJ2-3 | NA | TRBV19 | TGTGCCAGTAGTATAGGACTCACCACAGATACGCAGTATTTT | CASSIGLTTDTQYF
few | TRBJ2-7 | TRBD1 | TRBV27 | TGTGCCAGCAGACTCGGACAGGGGGGCTCCTACGAGCAGTACTTC | CASRLGQGGSYEQYF
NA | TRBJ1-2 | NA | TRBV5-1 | TGCGCCAGCAGCTTAACCCCTTTGGCGGGCTACACCTTC | CASSLTPLAGYTF
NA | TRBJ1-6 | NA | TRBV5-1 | TGCGCCAGCAGCCCGTCGCAGAGTAATTCACCCCTCCACTTT | CASSPSQSNSPLHF
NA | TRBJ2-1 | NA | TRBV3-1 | TGTGCCAGCAGCCAAGGCTACCAGGTAGAGCAGTTCTTC | CASSQGYQVEQFF
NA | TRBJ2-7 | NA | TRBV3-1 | TGTGCCAGCAGCCAAGCGGGACGCTCCTACGAGCAGTACTTC | CASSQAGRSYEQYF
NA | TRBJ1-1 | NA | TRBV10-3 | TGTGCCATCTCGAGGGACACTGAAGCTTTCTTT | CAISRDTEAFF
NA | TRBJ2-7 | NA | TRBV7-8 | TGTGCCAGCAGCTTAGGGGACTTCGAGCAGTACTTC | CASSLGDFEQYF
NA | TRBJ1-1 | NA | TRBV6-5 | TGTGTCAGCAGGCCGGGACATGGAAACACTGAAGCTTTCTTT | CVSRPGHGNTEAFF
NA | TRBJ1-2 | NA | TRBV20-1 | TGCAGTTCCGAACTCAGGGTTGGAAACTATGGCTACAACTTC | CSSELRVGNYGYNF
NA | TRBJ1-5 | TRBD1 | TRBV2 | TGTGCCAGCAGTGAACCAGGGGGCAAGTATCAGCCCCAGCATTTT | CASSEPGGKYQPQHF
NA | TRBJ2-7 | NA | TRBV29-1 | TGCAGCGCAACCCCACAGGTGGGTTCTGAGGACGAGCAGTACTTC | CSATPQVGSEDEQYF
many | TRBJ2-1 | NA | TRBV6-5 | TGTGCCAGCAGTTACTCGCCGTGGCGGGGACGATCCTACAATGAGCAGTTCTTC | CASSYSPWRGRSYNEQFF
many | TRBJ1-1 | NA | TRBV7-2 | TGTGCCAGCAGTAGGCGACACTTGAACACTGAAGCTTTCTTT | CASSRRHLNTEAFF
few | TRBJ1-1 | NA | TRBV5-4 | TGTGCCAGCAGCTCGACGCTACAGAAGAACACTGAAGCTTTCTTT | CASSSTLQKNTEAFF
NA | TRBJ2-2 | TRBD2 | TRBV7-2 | TGTGCCAGCAGTTACGGGGGGGCCGGGGAGCTGTTTTTT | CASSYGGAGELFF
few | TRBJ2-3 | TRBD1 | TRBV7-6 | TGTGCTAGCAGTGAGGACAGGCAGGATACGCAGTATTTT | CASSEDRQDTQYF
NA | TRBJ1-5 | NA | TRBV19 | TGTGCCAGTAGTATACCAGGATTCAATCAGCCCCAGCATTTT | CASSIPGFNQPQHF
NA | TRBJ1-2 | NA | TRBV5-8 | TGTGCCAGCAGCCCAACAGGGCCGTCGGATGGCTACACCTTC | CASSPTGPSDGYTF
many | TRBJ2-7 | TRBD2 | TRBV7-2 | TGTGCCAGCAGCCCACGTTACCCATCGACTAGCGGGACCTACGAGCAGTACTTC | CASSPRYPSTSGTYEQYF
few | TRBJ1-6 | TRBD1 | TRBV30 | TGTGCCTGGAGTCTAACAGGGGATAATTCACCCCTCCACTTT | CAWSLTGDNSPLHF
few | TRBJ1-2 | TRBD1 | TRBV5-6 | TGTGCCAGCAGCCGGACGGGACAGTCGGTTAACTATGGCTACACCTTC | CASSRTGQSVNYGYTF
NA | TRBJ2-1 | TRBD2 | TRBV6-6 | TGTGCCCGCAGCAACCGACTAGCGGGGGGCGGGGAGCAGTTCTTC | CARSNRLAGGGEQFF
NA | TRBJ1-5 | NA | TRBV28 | TGTGCCAGCAGTTTTGAAGGGAGCAATCAGCCCCAGCATTTT | CASSFEGSNQPQHF
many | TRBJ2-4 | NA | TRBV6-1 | TGTGCCAGCAGTGCGCCCCAGGGGGGACTAGCCAAAAACATTCAGTACTTC | CASSAPQGGLAKNIQYF
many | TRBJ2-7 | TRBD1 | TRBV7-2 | TGTGCCAGCAGCCCCCCTTCAACTTTCCCGGGACAGGACCTCTACGAGCAGTACTTC | CASSPPSTFPGQDLYEQYF
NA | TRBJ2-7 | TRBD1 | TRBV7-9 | TGTGTCAGCAGCTTACCGGGACAGTCCTACGAGCAGTACTTC | CVSSLPGQSYEQYF
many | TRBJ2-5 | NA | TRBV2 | TGTGCCAGCAGCCTAAGGGGCGGGGGCCCGCAAGAGACCCAGTACTTC | CASSLRGGGPQETQYF
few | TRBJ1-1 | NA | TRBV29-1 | TGCAGCGTTGCTGGGTTGCGTGAAGCTTTCTTT | CSVAGLREAFF
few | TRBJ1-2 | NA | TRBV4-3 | TGCGCCAGCAGCCAAGTTTTGGTAGTTTGTGGCTACACCTTC | CASSQVLVVCGYTF
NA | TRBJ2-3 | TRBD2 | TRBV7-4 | TGTGCCAGCAGCTTACCCTCCATGCCTAGCGGGGGACCCGGCACAGATACGCAGTATTTT | CASSLPSMPSGGPGTDTQYF
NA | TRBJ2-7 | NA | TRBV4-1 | TGCGCCAGCAGTCTACGATCCGGTGCGGGGAGCTCCTACGAGCAGTACTTC | CASSLRSGAGSSYEQYF
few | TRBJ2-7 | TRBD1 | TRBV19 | TGTGCCAGTAGTCTTGGACAGGGACCATACTACGAGCAGTACTTC | CASSLGQGPYYEQYF
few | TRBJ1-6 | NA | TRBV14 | TGTGCCAGCAGCCAATTGACAGGACGTGGTAGTTCACCCCTCCACTTT | CASSQLTGRGSSPLHF
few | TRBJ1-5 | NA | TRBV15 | TGTGCCACCAGAGGGGACATTAGCAATCAGCCCCAGCATTTT | CATRGDISNQPQHF
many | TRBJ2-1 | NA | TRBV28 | TGTGCCAGCAGTTTACGCGGACAGTACAATGAGCAGTTCTTC | CASSLRGQYNEQFF
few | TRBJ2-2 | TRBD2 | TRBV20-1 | TGCAGTGCTAGATCCTTAGCGGGGGGGAACACCGGGGAGCTGTTTTTT | CSARSLAGGNTGELFF
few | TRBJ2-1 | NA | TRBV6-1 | TGTGCCAGCAGTGAAACCAGCTCCTACAATGAGCAGTTCTTC | CASSETSSYNEQFF
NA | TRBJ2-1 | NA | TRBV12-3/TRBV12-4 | TGTGCCAGTCATAGGGCGGGTAGGTGTAATGAGCAGTTCTTC | CASHRAGRCNEQFF
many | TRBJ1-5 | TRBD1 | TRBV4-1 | TGCGCCAGCAGCCAAGAGGGACAGGGGTTTCTAGGCAATCAGCCCCAGCATTTT | CASSQEGQGFLGNQPQHF
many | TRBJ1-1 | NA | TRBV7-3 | TGTGCCAGCAGCTTATGGGGCCAGGCTGAAGCTTTCTTT | CASSLWGQAEAFF
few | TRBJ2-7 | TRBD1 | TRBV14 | TGTGCCAGCAGCCGCCGAGGGGCGGCTGGACAGGGCTTTTACGAGCAGTACTTC | CASSRRGAAGQGFYEQYF
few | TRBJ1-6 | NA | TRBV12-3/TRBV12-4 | TGTGCCAGCAGCCAGACTGAAGGCATATATTCACCCCTCCACTTT | CASSQTEGIYSPLHF
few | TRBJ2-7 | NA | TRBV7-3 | TGTGCCAGCAGCTTACAAGTGGGTGGGGGCTACGAGCAGTACTTC | CASSLQVGGGYEQYF
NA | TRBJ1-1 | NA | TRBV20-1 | TGCAGTACTACCCTAACAGTGAACACTGAAGCTTTCTTT | CSTTLTVNTEAFF
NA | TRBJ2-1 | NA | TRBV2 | TGTGCCAGCACGCTAGGGAAATACAATGAGCAGTTCTTC | CASTLGKYNEQFF
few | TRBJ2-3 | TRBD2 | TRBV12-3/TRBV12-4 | TGTGCCAGCAGTCCAGGGACTAGCAAGCCCCTTTTTTTT | CASSPGTSKPLFF
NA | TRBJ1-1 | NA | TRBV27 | TGTGCCAGCAGCACCCTGGGGGCGAACACTGAAGCTTTCTTT | CASSTLGANTEAFF
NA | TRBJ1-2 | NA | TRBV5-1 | TGCGCCAGCAGCCGGAGTGGCTCGGATTTCCCACAGAACTATGGCTACACCTTC | CASSRSGSDFPQNYGYTF
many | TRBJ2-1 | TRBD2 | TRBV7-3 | TGTGCCAGCAGCTCTTCTTCTAGCGGGGGGGCTCGCAATGAGCAGTTCTTC | CASSSSSSGGARNEQFF